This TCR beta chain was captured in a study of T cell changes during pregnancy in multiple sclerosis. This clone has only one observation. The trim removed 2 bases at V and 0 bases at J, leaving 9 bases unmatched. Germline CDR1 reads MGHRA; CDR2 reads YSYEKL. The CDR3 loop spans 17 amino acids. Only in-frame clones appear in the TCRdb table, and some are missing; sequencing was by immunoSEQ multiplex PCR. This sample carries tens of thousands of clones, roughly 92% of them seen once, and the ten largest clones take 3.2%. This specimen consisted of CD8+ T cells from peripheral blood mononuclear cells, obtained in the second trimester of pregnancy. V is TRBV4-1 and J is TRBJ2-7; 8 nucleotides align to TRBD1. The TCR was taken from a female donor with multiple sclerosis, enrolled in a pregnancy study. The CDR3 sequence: CASSQLTGAGSSYEQYF. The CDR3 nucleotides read TGCGCCAGCAGCCAACTGACAGGGGCGGGGAGCTCCTACGAGCAGTACTTC.